This T cell receptor (beta chain) was captured in a study of CD8 T cells in ankylosing spondylitis (dated by TCRdb to 2017 to 2019). General notes on the study: To find TCR variants linked to disease, the study profiled T cell receptor beta repertoires in ankylosing spondylitis patients and healthy donors. The full study cohort comprised about 24 ankylosing spondylitis patients and approximately 100 healthy donors. Peripheral blood was sampled, and synovial fluid was also collected from ankylosing spondylitis patients. Results the study describes overall, beyond this receptor: Blood from ankylosing spondylitis patients appeared to be characterized by a TCR beta motif composed of several highly homologous amino acid variants. Some motif variants were previously reported in synovial fluid and blood of reactive arthritis patients, suggesting common disease-initiation mechanisms. The disease-linked clones were reported as significantly enriched in matched synovial fluid samples from ankylosing spondylitis patients. The disease-linked clones showed a CD8+ phenotype and occurred at relatively low frequencies in peripheral blood.

On this clonotype: Its antigen specificity is not known. One base away there is no much larger clone; base qualities are not given.

CDR1 and CDR2 are drawn from the germline V gene: SGHTA, FQGNSA. V is reduced by 2 bases and J by 0 bases, leaving a spacing of 14 bases between them. From its cysteine to its phenylalanine, the CDR3 spans 17 amino acids. Only CDR3 DNA is held: 51 bases, read in frame from base 1. Sequencing was carried out with an Illumina HiSeq 2500. Quantitative 5'-RACE with molecular barcodes was used to prepare TCR beta libraries. Per the original workflow: To identify disease-linked TCR variants, a new computational method was used, one built on a probabilistic model of VDJ rearrangement. Using fastp trimming at Q25 and MiXCR clonotype assembly, TCRdb reanalyzed the public sequencing data and kept in-frame beta chains. Under each unique CDR3 protein, matching rows form one entry showing the most common genes and DNA. None of the V and J calls come from the authors' own analysis; TCRdb made them. The sample profile shows some 300,000 distinct CDR3 sequences; less than 25% of them were found once. The leading ten clones occupy roughly 3.6% of the sample.

Sequences were obtained from blood, either unsorted or a sorted T cell fraction (not recorded which). The TCR sequence derives from a female donor with ankylosing spondylitis or in good health (not recorded which). The chain links TRBV7-2 with TRBJ2-1; the D gene remains uncertain. The DNA is as follows: TGTGCCAGCAGCTTAAGGTGGGATAGGGTCTCCTACAATGAGCAGTTCTTC. It encodes CASSLRWDRVSYNEQFF. The variable domain in full, with residues beyond the CDR3 obtained from the reference TRBV7-2 and TRBJ2-1 genes, is GAGVSQSPSNKVTEKGKDVELRCDPISGHTALYWYRQSLGQGLEFLIYFQGNSAPDKSGLPSDRFSAERTGGSVSTLTIQRTQQEDSAVYLCASSLRWDRVSYNEQFFGPGTRLTVL.